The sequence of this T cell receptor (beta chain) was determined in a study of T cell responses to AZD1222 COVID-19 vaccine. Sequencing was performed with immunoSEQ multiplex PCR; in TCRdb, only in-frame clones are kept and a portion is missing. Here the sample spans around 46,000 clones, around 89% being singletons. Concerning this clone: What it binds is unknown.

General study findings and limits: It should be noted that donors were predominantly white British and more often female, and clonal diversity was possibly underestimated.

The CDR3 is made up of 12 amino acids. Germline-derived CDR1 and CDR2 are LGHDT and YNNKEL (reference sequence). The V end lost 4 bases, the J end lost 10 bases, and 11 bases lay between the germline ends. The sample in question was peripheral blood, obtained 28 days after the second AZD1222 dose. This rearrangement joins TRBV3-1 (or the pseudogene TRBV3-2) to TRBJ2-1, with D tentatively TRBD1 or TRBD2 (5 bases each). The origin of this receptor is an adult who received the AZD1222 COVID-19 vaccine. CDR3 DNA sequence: TGTGCCAGCAGCCCCCGGTGGGGGGAGCAGTTCTTC. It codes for CASSPRWGEQFF.